Below, 10 T cell receptor beta chains from the same sample are listed, as sequenced in a study of STAT5B mutations in CD4+ large granular lymphocyte leukemia. Profiled with immunoSEQ multiplex PCR; TCRdb holds only in-frame clones, not every one. The sample contains about 35,000 clones, 65% to 70% of which appear only once. Sequences were obtained from CD4+ T cells from blood buffy coats. Receptors were obtained from a human donor in good health.

This clone was detected only a few times. This chain joins TRBV15 and TRBJ1-1, with D unresolved. Trimming took 5 bases from V and 3 from J, leaving 7 bases between them. This CDR3 spans 12 amino acids. In germline, CDR1 is LNHNV, CDR2 YYDKDF (reference sequence). CDR3 DNA sequence: TGTGCCACCAGCCCCCGTTACACTGAAGCTTTCTTT. Amino acid sequence: CATSPRYTEAFF.

The chain is built from TRBV5-1 and TRBJ1-5; no clear D gene. Trimming shortened V by 4 bases and J by 0 bases, and 11 bases separated the two germline ends. Per the germline V gene, CDR1 is SGHRS and CDR2 is YFSETQ. The CDR3 covers 15 residues. The CDR3, as DNA: TGCGCCAGCAGCCCGGGTCAGTATAGCAATCAGCCCCAGCATTTT. Its protein is CASSPGQYSNQPQHF.

The chain links TRBV7-8 to TRBJ1-3; TRBD1 might be the D (6 bases). Germline CDR1 is SGHVS and CDR2 is FQNEAQ. The CDR3 extends over 16 amino acids. Trimming took off 0 bases at V and 7 bases at J, with 16 bases between the two ends. CDR3 DNA: TGTGCCAGCAGCTTAGCTGGCCAACAGGGACCGAACACCATATATTTT. It is translated as CASSLAGQQGPNTIYF.

J is TRBJ1-2 and V is TRBV7-8, with TRBD1 matching 7 bases. This CDR3 contains 13 residues. The V gene end was trimmed by 1 base and the J gene end by 8 bases; junction bases not matched to a gene: 4. Looked up from germline, CDR1 is SGHVS and CDR2 is FQNEAQ. CDR3 amino acids: CASSLVQGKGYTF. The CDR3 DNA follows: TGTGCCAGCAGCTTAGTACAGGGGAAGGGCTACACCTTC. Full variable domain (remainder filled in from reference TRBV7-8 and TRBJ1-2): GAGVSQSPRYKVAKRGQDVALRCDPISGHVSLFWYQQALGQGPEFLTYFQNEAQLDKSGLPSDRFFAERPEGSVSTLKIQRTQQEDSAVYLCASSLVQGKGYTFGSGTRLTVV.

This clone was recorded only once. The rearrangement uses TRBV18 and TRBJ1-1, with D perhaps TRBD1 (6 bases). Trimming pared 2 bases from V and 5 bases from J, leaving 15 bases between. The germline gives CDR1 KGHSH, CDR2 LQKENI. CDR3 length: 15 residues. The CDR3: CASSPIGGAETEAFF. The CDR3 region has the DNA TGTGCCAGCTCACCAATTGGGGGGGCAGAGACTGAAGCTTTCTTT.

Comment on this clone: The identical CDR3 is also encoded by other nucleotide sequences in the sample. The chain has TRBV18 and TRBJ2-5; D call uncertain. The CDR3 totals 13 residues. The germline gives CDR1 KGHSH, CDR2 LQKENI. Trimming removed 2 bases at V and 2 bases at J, with 6 bases between. This chain's CDR3 is CASSPDSQETQYF. The DNA for the CDR3 is TGTGCCAGCTCACCAGACTCTCAAGAGACCCAGTACTTC.

This clone showed up just once. The chain employs TRBV7-8 and TRBJ2-3; 8 nucleotides match TRBD1. Germline values: CDR1 SGHVS, CDR2 FQNEAQ. The CDR3 runs to 17 residues. Trimming removed 2 bases from V and 0 bases from J; junction bases left unmatched: 7. CDR3 bases: TGTGCCAGCAGCTTACGGGTTTGGACAGGGAGCACAGATACGCAGTATTTT. Protein sequence: CASSLRVWTGSTDTQYF.

The chain recombines TRBV7-2 with TRBJ2-7; no clear D gene. Germline V lookup: CDR1 SGHTA, CDR2 FQGNSA. The CDR3 is 15 amino acids. V was pared by 2 bases and J by 3 bases, with 14 bases between. The CDR3 protein is CASSLSVSQIYEQYF. CDR3 DNA: TGTGCCAGCAGCTTATCCGTCTCACAAATCTACGAGCAGTACTTC. The full variable domain, with the rest looked up from reference TRBV7-2 and TRBJ2-7, is GAGVSQSPSNKVTEKGKDVELRCDPISGHTALYWYRQSLGQGLEFLIYFQGNSAPDKSGLPSDRFSAERTGGSVSTLTIQRTQQEDSAVYLCASSLSVSQIYEQYFGPGTRLTVT.

The chain recombines TRBV4-1 with TRBJ2-3; TRBD2 aligns across 11 bases. Trimming at V came to 2 bases and at J to 5 bases, leaving 9 bases not matched to a gene. The CDR3 sequence is 17 residues long. The V gene's germline CDR1 is MGHRA and CDR2 YSYEKL. CDR3 sequence reads: CASSQRGSGGVGDTQYF. In nucleotides, the CDR3 is TGCGCCAGCAGCCAACGGGGTAGCGGGGGGGTGGGAGATACGCAGTATTTT.

The V gene is TRBV9, the J gene TRBJ2-2; D is uncertain. Germline CDR1 SGDLS, CDR2 YYNGEE. V was clipped by 0 bases and J by 1 base, with 10 bases between them. The CDR3 totals 16 residues. CDR3 loop: CASSVDPSGNTGELFF. In nucleotides, the CDR3 is TGTGCCAGCAGCGTAGATCCCTCTGGGAACACCGGGGAGCTGTTTTTT.